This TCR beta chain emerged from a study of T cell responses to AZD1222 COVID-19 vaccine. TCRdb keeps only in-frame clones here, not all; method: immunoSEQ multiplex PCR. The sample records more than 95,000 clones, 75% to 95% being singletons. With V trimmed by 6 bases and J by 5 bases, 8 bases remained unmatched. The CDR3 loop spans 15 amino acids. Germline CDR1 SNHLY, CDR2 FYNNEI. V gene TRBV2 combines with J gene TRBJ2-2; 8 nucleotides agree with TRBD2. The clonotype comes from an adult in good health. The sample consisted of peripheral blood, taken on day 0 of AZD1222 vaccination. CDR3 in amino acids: CASRAGTSKTGELFF. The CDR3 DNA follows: TGTGCCAGCAGGGCCGGGACTAGTAAGACCGGGGAGCTGTTTTTT.